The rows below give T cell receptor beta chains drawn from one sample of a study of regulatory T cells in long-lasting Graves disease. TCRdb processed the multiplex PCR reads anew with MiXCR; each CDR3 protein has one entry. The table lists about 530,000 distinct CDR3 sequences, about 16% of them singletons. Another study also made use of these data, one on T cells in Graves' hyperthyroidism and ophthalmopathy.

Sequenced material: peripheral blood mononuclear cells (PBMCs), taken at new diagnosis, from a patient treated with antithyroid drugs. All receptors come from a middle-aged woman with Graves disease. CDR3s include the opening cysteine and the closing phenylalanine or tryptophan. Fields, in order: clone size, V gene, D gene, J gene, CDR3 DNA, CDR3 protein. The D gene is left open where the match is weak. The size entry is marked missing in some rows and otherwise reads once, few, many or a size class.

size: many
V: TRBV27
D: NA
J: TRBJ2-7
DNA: TGTGCCAGCAGTCTCCAAAGGGGTGGGGACGAGCAGTACTTC
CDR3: CASSLQRGGDEQYF

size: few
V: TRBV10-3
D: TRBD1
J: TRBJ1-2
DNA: TGTGCCATCAGTGAGTTTGGACAGGGGATCGGTGGCTACACCTTC
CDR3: CAISEFGQGIGGYTF

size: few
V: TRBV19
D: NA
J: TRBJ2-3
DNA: TGTGCCAGTAGTATAGGGGGGAGCACAGATACGCAGTATTTT
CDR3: CASSIGGSTDTQYF

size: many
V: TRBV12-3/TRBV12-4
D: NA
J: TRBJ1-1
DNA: TGTGCCAGCAGTCCCCACAAGCTCACTGAAGCTTTCTTT
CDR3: CASSPHKLTEAFF

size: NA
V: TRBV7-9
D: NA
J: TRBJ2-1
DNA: TGTGCCAGCAGCTTAGGCCCTTCCTACAATGAGCAGTTCTTC
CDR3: CASSLGPSYNEQFF

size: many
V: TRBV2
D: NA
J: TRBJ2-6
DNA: TGTGCCAGCAGTCCCCTTACGTCTGGGGCCAACGTCCTGACTTTC
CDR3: CASSPLTSGANVLTF

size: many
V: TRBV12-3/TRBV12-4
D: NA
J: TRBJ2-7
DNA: TGTGCCAGCAACCCGACAGGCCCCACCTACGAGCAGTACTTC
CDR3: CASNPTGPTYEQYF

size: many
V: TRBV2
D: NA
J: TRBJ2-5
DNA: TGTGCCAGCAGTGCCGGGTGGTTGGAAGAGACCCAGTACTTC
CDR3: CASSAGWLEETQYF

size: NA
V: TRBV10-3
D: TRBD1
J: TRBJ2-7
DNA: TGTGCCGCCAAAGGGACAGAGGATTACGAGCAGTACTTC
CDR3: CAAKGTEDYEQYF

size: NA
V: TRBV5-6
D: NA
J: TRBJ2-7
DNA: TGTGCCAGCAGACCCTACTCTAACTACGAGCAGTACTTC
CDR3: CASRPYSNYEQYF

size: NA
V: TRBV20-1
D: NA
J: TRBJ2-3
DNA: TGCAGTGCTAGAGATAGGAAGAGAAGCACAGATACGCAGTATTTT
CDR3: CSARDRKRSTDTQYF

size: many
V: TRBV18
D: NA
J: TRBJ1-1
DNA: TGTGCCAGCTCACCACCGATGCCTGGAAGCACTGAAGCTTTCTTT
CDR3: CASSPPMPGSTEAFF

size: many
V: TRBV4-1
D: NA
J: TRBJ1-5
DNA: TGCGCCAGCAGCCAAGTGACGGATGCGGCCCCCCAGCATTTT
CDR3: CASSQVTDAAPQHF

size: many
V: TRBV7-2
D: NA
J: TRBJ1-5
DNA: TGTGCCAGCTCACTCAGGGGTCAGCCCCAGCATTTT
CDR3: CASSLRGQPQHF

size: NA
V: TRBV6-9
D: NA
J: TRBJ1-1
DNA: TGTGCCAGCAGTTCAACGACAGGAGTGAACACTGAAGCTTTCTTT
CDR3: CASSSTTGVNTEAFF

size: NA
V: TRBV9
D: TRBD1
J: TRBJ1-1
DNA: TGTGCCAGCAGCCGCTCCACAGGGGCTAGTGGTAACACTGAAGCTTTCTTT
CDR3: CASSRSTGASGNTEAFF

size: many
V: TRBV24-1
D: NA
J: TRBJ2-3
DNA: TGTGCCACCAGTGAGGAACCGGGGTGCGCAGATACGCAGTATTTT
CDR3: CATSEEPGCADTQYF

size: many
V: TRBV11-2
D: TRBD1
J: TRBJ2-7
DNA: TGTGCCAGCAGCTTTCGACAGGGTGGGGAGCAGTACTTC
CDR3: CASSFRQGGEQYF

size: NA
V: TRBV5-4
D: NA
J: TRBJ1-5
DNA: TGTGCCAGCAGCTTGGATTCAATTCCTACTAAGGACAATCAGCCCCAGCATTTT
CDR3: CASSLDSIPTKDNQPQHF

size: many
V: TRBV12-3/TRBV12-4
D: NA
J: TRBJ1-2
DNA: TGTGCCAGCAGTTTCCGACTGATCTATGGCTACACCTTC
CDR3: CASSFRLIYGYTF

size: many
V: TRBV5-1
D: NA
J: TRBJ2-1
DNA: TGCGCCAGCAGCCCCACTGCCGGTTCCAATGAGCAGTTCTTC
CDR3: CASSPTAGSNEQFF

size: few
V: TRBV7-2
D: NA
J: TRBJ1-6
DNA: TGTGCCAGCAGCTTACGGGCAGGGTATAATTCACCCCTCCACTTT
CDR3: CASSLRAGYNSPLHF

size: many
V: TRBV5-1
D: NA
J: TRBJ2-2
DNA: TGCGCCAGCAGCTTGGGACAGATGATCTTCGGGGAGCTGTTTTTT
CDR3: CASSLGQMIFGELFF

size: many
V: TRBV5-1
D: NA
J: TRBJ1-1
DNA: TGCGCCAGCAGCTTGGACTCGGCGGTGAACACTGAAGCTTTCTTT
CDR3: CASSLDSAVNTEAFF

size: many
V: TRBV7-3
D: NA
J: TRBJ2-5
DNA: TGTGCCAGCAGCCTTTCATTAGGGGAGACCCAGTACTTC
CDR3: CASSLSLGETQYF

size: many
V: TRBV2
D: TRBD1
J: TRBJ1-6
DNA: TGTGCCAGCAGTTTACAGGGGGCAGAAAATAATTCACCCCTCCACTTT
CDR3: CASSLQGAENNSPLHF

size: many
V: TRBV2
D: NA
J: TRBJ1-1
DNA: TGTGCCAGCAGTGAGGGCGGCAGGGGAAACACTGAAGCTTTCTTT
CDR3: CASSEGGRGNTEAFF

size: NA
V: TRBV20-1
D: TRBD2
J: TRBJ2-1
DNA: TGCAGTGCTAGAGGCGGGAGGTATGAGCAGTTCTTC
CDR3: CSARGGRYEQFF

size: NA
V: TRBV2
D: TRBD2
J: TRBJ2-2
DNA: TGTGCCAGCAGTGAGCTAGCGGGATCGAACACCGGGGAGCTGTTTTTT
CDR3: CASSELAGSNTGELFF

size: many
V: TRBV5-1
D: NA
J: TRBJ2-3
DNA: TGCGCCAGCAGCTTCCATGGTTCGGATACGCAGTATTTT
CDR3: CASSFHGSDTQYF

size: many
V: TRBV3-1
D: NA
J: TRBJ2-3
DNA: TGTGCCAGCACCTCAGGGCGGAGCCGCCCTGGCGCAGATACGCAGTATTTT
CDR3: CASTSGRSRPGADTQYF

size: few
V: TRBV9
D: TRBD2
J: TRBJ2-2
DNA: TGTGCCAGCAGCGTTCGACTAGCGGGGGTCACCGGGGAGCTGTTTTTT
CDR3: CASSVRLAGVTGELFF

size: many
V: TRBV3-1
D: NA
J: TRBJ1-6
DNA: TGTGCCAGCAGCCAAAGCTCCTATAATTCACCCCTCCACTTT
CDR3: CASSQSSYNSPLHF

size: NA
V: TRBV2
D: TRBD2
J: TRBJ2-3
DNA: TGTGCCAGCAGTGATTCCGAAGCGGGGGATGGAGATACGCAGTATTTT
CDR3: CASSDSEAGDGDTQYF

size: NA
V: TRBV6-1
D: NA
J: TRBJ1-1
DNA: TGTGCCAGCAGCTTAACCGGGAGGAACGCTGAAGCTTTCTTT
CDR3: CASSLTGRNAEAFF

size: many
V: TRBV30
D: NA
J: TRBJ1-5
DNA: TGTGCCTGGGACTCAGGGGTGGGTTTGCCCCAGCATTTT
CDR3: CAWDSGVGLPQHF

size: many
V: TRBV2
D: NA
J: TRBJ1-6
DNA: TGTGCCAGCACCGACTTCATCAATTCACCCCTCCACTTT
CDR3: CASTDFINSPLHF

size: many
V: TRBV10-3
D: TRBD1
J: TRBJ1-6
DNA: TGTGCCATCAGTGAACACAGGGGGAGTTCACCCCTCCACTTT
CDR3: CAISEHRGSSPLHF

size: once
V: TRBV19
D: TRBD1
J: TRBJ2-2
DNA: TGTGCCAGTAGTTCCCGGGACAGAGGATACACCGGGGAGCTGTTTTTT
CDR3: CASSSRDRGYTGELFF

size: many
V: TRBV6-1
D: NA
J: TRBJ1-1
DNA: TGTGCCAGCGCCTCGGTAACAGGGATCGCTTTCTTT
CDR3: CASASVTGIAFF

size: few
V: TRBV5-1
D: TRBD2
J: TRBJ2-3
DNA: TGCGCCAGCAGCTTGGTAGCGGGGGATGGAGATACGCAGTATTTT
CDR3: CASSLVAGDGDTQYF

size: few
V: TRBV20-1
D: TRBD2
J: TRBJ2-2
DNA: TGCAGTGCTAGAGCCGCACTAGCGGGGGATCGCACCGGGGAGCTGTTTTTT
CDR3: CSARAALAGDRTGELFF

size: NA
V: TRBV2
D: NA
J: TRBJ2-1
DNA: TGTGCCAGCACGACCGGGGACTCCCCCTACAATGAGCAGTTCTTC
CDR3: CASTTGDSPYNEQFF

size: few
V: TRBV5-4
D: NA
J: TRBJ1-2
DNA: TGTGCCAGCAGCTCCAGGTACACCCTCTATGGCTACACCTTC
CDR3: CASSSRYTLYGYTF

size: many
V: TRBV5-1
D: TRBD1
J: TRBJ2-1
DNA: TGCGCCAGCAGCACGGACAGGGGGAACAATGAGCAGTTCTTC
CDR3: CASSTDRGNNEQFF

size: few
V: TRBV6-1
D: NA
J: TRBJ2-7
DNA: TGTGCCAGCAGTAAGCTAGGACAGGGAGGGGCTATGGTGCAGTACTTC
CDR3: CASSKLGQGGAMVQYF

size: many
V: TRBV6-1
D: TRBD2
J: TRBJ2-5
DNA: TGTGCCAGCACATTAAGGGAGGGAGAGACCCAGTACTTC
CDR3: CASTLREGETQYF

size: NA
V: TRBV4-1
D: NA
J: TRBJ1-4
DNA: TGCGCCAGCAGCCAAGGGACACCTAATGAAAAACTGTTTTTT
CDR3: CASSQGTPNEKLFF

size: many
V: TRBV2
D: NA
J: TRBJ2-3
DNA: TGTGCCAGCAGTGGGACTTACACAGATACGCAGTATTTT
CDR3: CASSGTYTDTQYF

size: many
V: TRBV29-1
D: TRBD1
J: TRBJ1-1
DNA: TGCAGAGTGGACAGGGGGAACACTGAAGCTTTCTTT
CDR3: CRVDRGNTEAFF

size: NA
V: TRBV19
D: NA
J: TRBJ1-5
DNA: TGTGCCAGTAGCCCTATGGACGCTGGCAATCAGCCCCAGCATTTT
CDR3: CASSPMDAGNQPQHF

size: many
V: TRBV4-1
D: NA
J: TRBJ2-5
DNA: TGCGCCAGCAGCCAAGAACAGGACGAGACCCAGTACTTC
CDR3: CASSQEQDETQYF